The source of this T cell receptor (beta chain) is a study of cytomegalovirus exposure and HLA in healthy donors. Study-level background: When 398 donors were genotyped, roughly 82% of them were found to fall in the Caucasian-associated ancestry cluster.

A remark on this clone: Its specificity is unknown.

PCR employed 60 Vbeta and 13 Jbeta primers. This table comes from immunoSEQ multiplex PCR, and its TCRdb copy is limited to in-frame clones, with some not included. Of approximately 200,000 clones listed, roughly 84% are singletons. Study results and limitations: The authors judged a highly shared variant cluster likely a sequencing artifact. It was in a later analysis that TCR association rates were seen to vary by HLA locus, highest for DRB1 and lowest for HLA-C. With later analysis, a missense DCLRE1C variant became linked to TCR beta V- and J-gene trimming.

Sample: PBMCs. This sequence originates from a boy between 10 and 17 years old in good health and CMV-seronegative.

In nucleotides, the CDR3 is TGTGCCAGCAGCTTGGACAGGGGAAGAGGGGAGCTGTTTTTT. Its protein product is CASSLDRGRGELFF. The J gene is TRBJ2-2, the V gene TRBV5-6, with TRBD1 identical over 7 bases. After removal of 0 bases from V and 8 bases from J, the junction contained 4 bases not matched to a gene. CDR1 SGHDT and CDR2 YYEEEE come from the germline V gene. CDR3 length equals 14 residues.